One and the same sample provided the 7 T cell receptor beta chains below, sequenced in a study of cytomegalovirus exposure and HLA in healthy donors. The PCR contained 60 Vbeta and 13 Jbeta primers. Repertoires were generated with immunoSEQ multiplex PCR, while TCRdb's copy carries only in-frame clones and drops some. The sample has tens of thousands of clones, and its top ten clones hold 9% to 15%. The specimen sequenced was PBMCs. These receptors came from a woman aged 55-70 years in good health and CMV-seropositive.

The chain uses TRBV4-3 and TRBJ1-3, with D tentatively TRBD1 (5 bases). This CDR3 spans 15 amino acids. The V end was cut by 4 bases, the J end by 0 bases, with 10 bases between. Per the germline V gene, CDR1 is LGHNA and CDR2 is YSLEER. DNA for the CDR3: TGCGCCAGCAGCCCGACGGGGGGCTCTGGAAACACCATATATTTT. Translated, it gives CASSPTGGSGNTIYF.

CDR3 in DNA: TGTGCCAGCAGCTTACAGCAGGGGACTGAAGCTTTCTTT. Residues: CASSLQQGTEAFF. The V call is TRBV7-8, the J call TRBJ1-1; TRBD1 might be the D (6 bases). This CDR3 region has 13 residues. Germline CDR1 reads SGHVS; CDR2 reads FQNEAQ. Trimming took 2 bases from V and 5 from J, leaving 9 bases between them.

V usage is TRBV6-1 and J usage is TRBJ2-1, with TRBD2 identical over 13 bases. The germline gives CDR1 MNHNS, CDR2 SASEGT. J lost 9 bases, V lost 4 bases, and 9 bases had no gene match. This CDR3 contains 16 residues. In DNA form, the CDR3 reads TGTGCCAGCAGTGGGGAGACTAGCGGGGGGAGGGGTGAGCAGTTCTTC. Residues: CASSGETSGGRGEQFF.

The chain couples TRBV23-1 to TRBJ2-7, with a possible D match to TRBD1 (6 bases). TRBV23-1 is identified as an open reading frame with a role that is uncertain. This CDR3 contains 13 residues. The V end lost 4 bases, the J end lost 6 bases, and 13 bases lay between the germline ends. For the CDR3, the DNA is TGCGCCAGCAGTCGGGGGACATCAACCGAGCAGTACTTC. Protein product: CASSRGTSTEQYF.

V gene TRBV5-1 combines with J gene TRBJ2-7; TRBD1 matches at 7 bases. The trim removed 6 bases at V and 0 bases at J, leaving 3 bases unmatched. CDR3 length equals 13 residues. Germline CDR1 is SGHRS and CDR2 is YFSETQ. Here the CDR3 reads CASTGTVSYEQYF. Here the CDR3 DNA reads TGCGCCAGCACCGGGACAGTCTCCTACGAGCAGTACTTC.

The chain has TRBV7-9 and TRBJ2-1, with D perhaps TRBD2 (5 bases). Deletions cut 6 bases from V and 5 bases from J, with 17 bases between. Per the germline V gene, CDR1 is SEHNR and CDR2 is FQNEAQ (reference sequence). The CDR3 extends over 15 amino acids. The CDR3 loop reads CASRPQRSANNEQFF. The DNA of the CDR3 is TGTGCCAGCAGGCCCCAGCGGTCCGCAAACAATGAGCAGTTCTTC.

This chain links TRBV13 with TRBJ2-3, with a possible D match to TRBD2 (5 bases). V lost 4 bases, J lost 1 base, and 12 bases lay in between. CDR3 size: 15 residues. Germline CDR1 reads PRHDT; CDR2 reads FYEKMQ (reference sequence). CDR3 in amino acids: CASSSSGRGTDTQYF. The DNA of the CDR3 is TGTGCCAGCAGCTCCTCTGGGCGGGGCACAGATACGCAGTATTTT.